The TCR beta chain under discussion was sequenced for a study of patients and donors after allogeneic stem cell transplantation. One entry per CDR3 protein, called by TCRdb with MiXCR from the RT-PCR reads. The table has about 960,000 distinct CDR3 sequences, roughly 18% seen once; the top ten hold roughly 6%. Trimming at V came to 7 bases and at J to 5 bases, leaving 14 bases not matched to a gene. CDR3 size: 16 residues. The chain recombines TRBV12-3 or TRBV12-4 with TRBJ2-5; 9 bases map to TRBD1. The specimen was blood, either unsorted or a sorted T cell fraction (not recorded which). The TCR sequence derives from a human donor who was either an allogeneic HSCT recipient or a stem cell or donor lymphocyte infusion donor (not recorded which). It is not recorded whose cells these are; they may come from a transplant donor. CDR3 sequence: CASTVRDRDGRETQYF. CDR3 nucleotides: TGTGCCAGCACCGTCCGGGACAGGGATGGTCGGGAGACCCAGTACTTC.